This T cell receptor beta chain is from a study of graft-versus-host responses after intestinal transplantation. Whole-study context: Among the recipients, transplants were multivisceral, liver-intestinal, or isolated intestinal. The whole recipient group had anti-thymocyte globulin induction followed by tacrolimus and steroids for around 3 years. Regarding the study as a whole: Among recipient marrow samples, GvH clones were found; some appeared first in ileum or blood. After transplant, early declines in HvG clones were associated with peak levels of circulating GvH clones.

Germline CDR1 reads SGHRS; CDR2 reads YFSETQ. This CDR3 comprises 14 residues. V was trimmed by 3 bases and J by 1 base, leaving 10 bases between them. Note on this clone: Its target is unknown.

Sequenced by immunoSEQ multiplex PCR; TCRdb stores in-frame clones only, minus some. The table has 90,000 to 95,000 clones, 90% to 95% seen once; the top ten hold approximately 0.48%. The material was unstimulated CD8+ T cells sorted from spleen or lymph node cells, obtained before intestinal transplant. This receptor was obtained from a human donor who received an intestinal transplant. This chain uses TRBV5-1 with TRBJ1-1; D may be TRBD1 (5 bases). DNA of the CDR3: TGCGCCAGCAGCTGGAAAGGGGAGAACACTGAAGCTTTCTTT. It translates to CASSWKGENTEAFF. Combining the CDR3 with reference TRBV5-1 and TRBJ1-1 gives the whole variable domain KAGVTQTPRYLIKTRGQQVTLSCSPISGHRSVSWYQQTPGQGLQFLFEYFSETQRNKGNFPGRFSGRQFSNSRSEMNVSTLELGDSALYLCASSWKGENTEAFFGQGTRLTVV.